These 7 T cell receptor beta chains were all obtained from the same sample, sequenced in a study of blood T cell repertoires in COVID-19. Measured with immunoSEQ multiplex PCR; TCRdb has only the in-frame clones, and not every one. This repertoire shows under 75,000 clones, nearly 95% found once; its top ten account for 4.5% to 5.5%. Sequenced sample: peripheral blood. The receptors originated from a man aged 45-60 years with active COVID-19.

The chain joins TRBV4-3 to TRBJ2-7; TRBD1 matches 9 bases. CDR3 size: 15 residues. The V gene end was trimmed by 1 base and the J gene end by 0 bases; junction bases not matched to a gene: 1. The V gene's germline CDR1 is LGHNA and CDR2 YSLEER. CDR3 sequence: CASSQGTGVSYEQYF. In nucleotides, the CDR3 is TGCGCCAGCAGCCAAGGGACAGGGGTCTCCTACGAGCAGTACTTC.

The chain couples TRBV5-6 to TRBJ1-1; the D gene is possibly TRBD1 (6 bases). With 0 bases removed from V and 0 bases from J, the gap between germline ends came to 15 bases. The CDR3 runs 17 residues. Germline V gene lookup returns CDR1 SGHDT and CDR2 YYEEEE. The CDR3 DNA reads as TGTGCCAGCAGCTTGGATGGGGGCAGGATGGTGAACACTGAAGCTTTCTTT. It yields the protein CASSLDGGRMVNTEAFF.

J is TRBJ2-7 and V is TRBV27, with 9 bases identical to TRBD1. CDR1 and CDR2 (germline): MNHEY, SMNVEV (reference sequence). Losses at the gene ends were 5 bases for V and 2 bases for J; bases not matched to a gene: 7. This CDR3 spans 15 amino acids. CDR3 in amino acids: CASSPPGQGPYEQYF. CDR3 nucleotides: TGTGCCAGCAGTCCCCCGGGACAGGGACCCTACGAGCAGTACTTC.

The chain is built from TRBV7-2 and TRBJ1-4, with D possibly matching TRBD1 (5 bases). V lost 5 bases, J lost 12 bases, and 13 bases lay in between. The germline gives CDR1 SGHTA, CDR2 FQGNSA. This CDR3 comprises 12 residues. The CDR3 protein is CASSVPGLELFF. DNA of the CDR3: TGTGCCAGCAGCGTACCAGGGCTTGAACTGTTTTTT.

This sequence joins TRBV28 and TRBJ2-6; 10 bases align to TRBD2. CDR1 is MDHEN and CDR2 is SYDVKM in the germline V gene. There are 17 residues in the CDR3. Here the CDR3 reads CAAEGTSVSPGANVLTF. The CDR3 nucleotides read TGTGCGGCAGAGGGGACTAGCGTCTCTCCTGGGGCCAACGTCCTGACTTTC.

CDR3 bases: TGTGCCAGCAGTTATCAGTGGGGCAACACTGAAGCTTTCTTT. Encoded protein: CASSYQWGNTEAFF. This chain links TRBV6-5 with TRBJ1-1; D may be TRBD1 (5 bases). Germline lookup yields CDR1 MNHEY and CDR2 SVGAGI. V lost 3 bases to trimming and J lost 2 bases, with 10 bases between them. The CDR3 loop spans 14 amino acids.

This clone was detected only once. CDR3 coding DNA: TGCAGTGCTAGTGAGGCTAGCGGGGCCCATGAGCAGTTCTTC. Translated, it gives CSASEASGAHEQFF. The V gene is TRBV20-1, the J gene TRBJ2-1; 9 bases align to TRBD2. V shed 3 bases, J shed 8 bases, and the junction held 8 bases outside the gene matches. This CDR3 is built from 14 residues. CDR1 DFQATT and CDR2 SNEGSKA come from the germline V gene (reference sequence).